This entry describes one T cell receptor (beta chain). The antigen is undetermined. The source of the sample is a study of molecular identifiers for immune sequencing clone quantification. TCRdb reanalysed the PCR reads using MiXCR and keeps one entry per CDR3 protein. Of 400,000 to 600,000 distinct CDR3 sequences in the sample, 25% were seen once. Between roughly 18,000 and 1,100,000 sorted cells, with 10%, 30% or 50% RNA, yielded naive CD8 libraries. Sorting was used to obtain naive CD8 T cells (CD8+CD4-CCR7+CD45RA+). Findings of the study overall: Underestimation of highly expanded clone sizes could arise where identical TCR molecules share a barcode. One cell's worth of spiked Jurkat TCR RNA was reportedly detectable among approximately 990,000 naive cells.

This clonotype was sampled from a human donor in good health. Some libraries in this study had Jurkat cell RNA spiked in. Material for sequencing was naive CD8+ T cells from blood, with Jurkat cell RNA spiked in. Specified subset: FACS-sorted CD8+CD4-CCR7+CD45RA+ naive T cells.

The CDR3 coding sequence is TGTGCCTGGAGTGTCCCCGGGGGGGCACTTGAGGAGACCCAGTACTTC. This translates into CAWSVPGGALEETQYF. The chain links TRBV30 to TRBJ2-5; TRBD2 matches 8 bases. This CDR3 has 16 residues. Germline assignment: CDR1 GTSNPN and CDR2 SVGIG (reference sequence). V trimming: 0 bases; J trimming: 5 bases; junction bases outside the gene matches: 11.